These 8 T cell receptor beta chains were all obtained from the same sample, sequenced in a study of T cells in Graves' hyperthyroidism and ophthalmopathy. TCR beta CDR3 regions were amplified from RNA transcripts. A set of HTBI primers served as the primers for a first-round RT-PCR of the TCR CDR3. TCRdb recomputed calls from the multiplex PCR reads with MiXCR, one row per CDR3 protein. The sample includes approximately 400,000 distinct CDR3 sequences, over 13% seen only once; the top ten take 25% to 30%. The sample consisted of blood. All receptors derive from a man between 50 and 59 years old with Graves' ophthalmopathy.

This clonotype was detected only a few times. The chain joins TRBV20-1 to TRBJ2-1; D perhaps matches TRBD2 (6 bases). CDR3 size: 15 residues. Trimming shortened V by 1 base and J by 4 bases, and 14 bases separated the two germline ends. Germline-derived CDR1 and CDR2 are DFQATT and SNEGSKA (reference sequence). As DNA, the CDR3 is TGCAGTGCTAGAGCTGTAAGGCGGGGTTACAATGAGCAGTTCTTC. It is translated as CSARAVRRGYNEQFF.

The rearrangement joins TRBV6-1 to TRBJ1-1; D gene uncertain. Trimming took off 8 bases at V and 0 bases at J, with 10 bases between the two ends. Looked up from germline, CDR1 is MNHNS and CDR2 is SASEGT. This CDR3 contains 13 residues. The CDR3 here is CASAWTVNTEAFF. In nucleotides, the CDR3 is TGTGCCAGCGCTTGGACGGTGAACACTGAAGCTTTCTTT.

This clonotype appeared many times. V and J are TRBV28 and TRBJ2-1; D is perhaps TRBD1 (5 bases). The CDR3 totals 17 residues. Per germline, CDR1 MDHEN and CDR2 SYDVKM. V shed 6 bases and J shed 4 bases, with 22 bases lying between them. The CDR3 is CASSLGLTTPHYNEQFF. CDR3 nucleotide sequence: TGTGCCAGCAGCTTGGGGCTGACCACTCCCCATTACAATGAGCAGTTCTTC.

In its sample, this clonotype was seen many times. The chain recombines TRBV27 with TRBJ2-7; tentative D call: TRBD1 (6 bases). The CDR3 extends over 16 amino acids. Germline CDR1 is MNHEY and CDR2 is SMNVEV (reference sequence). V was clipped by 0 bases and J by 3 bases, with 15 bases between them. CDR3 DNA: TGTGCCAGCAGTTTATCCGGCAGGGGCCTCCGCTACGAGCAGTACTTC. Its protein product is CASSLSGRGLRYEQYF.

CDR3 sequence (DNA): TGCAGTGCGGCAAAACAGGTGACGGCCGGGGAGCTGTTTTTT. Translating it yields CSAAKQVTAGELFF. The chain couples TRBV20-1 to TRBJ2-2; a weak D match, TRBD1 (5 bases). The CDR3 spans 14 residues. Trimming removed 6 bases from V and 6 bases from J, with 17 bases in between. Germline CDR1 DFQATT, CDR2 SNEGSKA (reference sequence).

The table lists this clonotype with many counts. The chain links TRBV27 to TRBJ2-7; 10 bases line up with TRBD1. Germline CDR1 and CDR2: MNHEY and SMNVEV (reference sequence). The CDR3 has 14 residues. The J segment lost 2 bases and the V segment lost 7 bases, leaving 5 bases of the junction unmatched. CDR3 sequence: CASKTGTGAYEQYF. The CDR3 bases are TGTGCCAGCAAAACCGGGACAGGGGCCTACGAGCAGTACTTC.

This clonotype occurred many times. The gene calls are TRBV6-1 and TRBJ1-1; D call uncertain. This CDR3 region has 13 residues. Trimming took off 1 base at V and 3 bases at J, with 6 bases between the two ends. Germline V gene data show CDR1 as MNHNS and CDR2 as SASEGT. CDR3 region: CASSEGAYTEAFF. For the CDR3, the DNA is TGTGCCAGCAGTGAAGGGGCGTACACTGAAGCTTTCTTT.

This clonotype was counted a few times. The rearrangement uses TRBV6-1 and TRBJ1-4; no firm D call. CDR1 MNHNS and CDR2 SASEGT come from the germline V gene. This CDR3 has 12 amino acids. V lost 6 bases to trimming and J lost 6 bases, with 8 bases between them. In DNA, the CDR3 is TGTGCCAGCAGGAGGGTCGATGAAAAACTGTTTTTT. Translation gives CASRRVDEKLFF.